This T cell receptor (beta chain) was retrieved from a study of cytomegalovirus exposure and HLA in healthy donors. Study results and limitations: The likely origin of a cluster of highly shared sequence variants was a sequencing artifact. A list of more than 150 TCR beta chains associated with cytomegalovirus was given. Some V segments, TRBV6-2 and TRBV6-3 among them, were indistinguishable and were therefore excluded. Later work associated 16,951 TCR beta sequences with HLA alleles at 0.05 false discovery rate.

Details on this clone: The antigen is not known.

This PCR relied on a set of 60 Vbeta primers and 13 Jbeta primers. The method was immunoSEQ multiplex PCR; TCRdb's version includes in-frame clones alone and lacks a portion of them. This sample has approximately 150,000 clones, with approximately 80% found just once. V was pared by 2 bases and J by 6 bases, with 9 bases between. CDR3 length equals 13 residues. The germline gives CDR1 LNHDA, CDR2 SQIVND (reference sequence). J is TRBJ2-3 and V is TRBV19, with unresolved D. The TCR sequence derives from a woman between 35 and 50 years old in good health and CMV-seropositive. The sample comprised PBMCs. The CDR3 region is CASSISPEDTQYF. DNA for the CDR3: TGTGCCAGTAGTATAAGCCCGGAGGATACGCAGTATTTT.